The following is a T cell receptor (beta chain) sequence with its context. Its target is unknown. This specimen comes from a study of T cell responses to AZD1222 COVID-19 vaccine. Findings of the study overall: Sampled repertoires all dated from after the peak T cell response.

Sequencing was performed with immunoSEQ multiplex PCR; in TCRdb, only in-frame clones are kept and a portion is missing. The sample contains about 140,000 clones, around 90% of which appear only once. Trimming removed 7 bases at V and 1 base at J, with 7 bases between. CDR3 length equals 12 residues. The germline V gene encodes CDR1 MGHDK and CDR2 SYGVNS. The sequence was collected from an adult in good health. The sequencing used peripheral blood, collected on day 0 of AZD1222 vaccination. V gene TRBV25-1 combines with J gene TRBJ1-1; D not certain. The DNA for the CDR3 is TGTGCCAGCACAGGAGGGAACACTGAAGCTTTCTTT. The encoded protein is CASTGGNTEAFF.